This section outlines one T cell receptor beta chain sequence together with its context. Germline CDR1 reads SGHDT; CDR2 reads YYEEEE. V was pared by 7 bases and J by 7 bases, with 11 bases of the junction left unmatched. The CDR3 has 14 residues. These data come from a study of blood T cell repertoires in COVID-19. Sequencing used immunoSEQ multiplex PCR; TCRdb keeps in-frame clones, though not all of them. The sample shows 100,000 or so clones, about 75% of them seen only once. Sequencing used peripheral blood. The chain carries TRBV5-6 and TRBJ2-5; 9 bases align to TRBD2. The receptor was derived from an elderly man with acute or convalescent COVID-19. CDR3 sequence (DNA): TGTGCCAGCGGATTAGCGGGAGAGGGGGCGACCCAGTACTTC. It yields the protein CASGLAGEGATQYF.